The 29 T cell receptor beta chains below all came from one sample that was sequenced in a study of STAT5B mutations in CD4+ large granular lymphocyte leukemia. Some clones are missing from TCRdb's copy, which holds only in-frame ones; the method was immunoSEQ multiplex PCR. The table includes tens of thousands of clones, approximately 69% detected once. The specimen sequenced was CD4+ T cells from blood buffy coats. These receptors came from a human donor in good health.

This chain joins TRBV11-2 and TRBJ2-1, with 10 bases matching TRBD2. The ends lost 2 bases at V and 0 bases at J; junction bases unmatched: 10. The CDR3 contains 19 residues. CDR1 and CDR2 (germline): SGHAT, FQNNGV. The CDR3: CASSLRLAGEASSYNEQFF. Here the CDR3 DNA reads TGTGCCAGCAGCTTACGCCTAGCGGGGGAGGCCAGCTCCTACAATGAGCAGTTCTTC.

The chain is built from TRBV29-1 and TRBJ1-2; a weak D match, TRBD1 (6 bases). The germline V gene encodes CDR1 SQVTM and CDR2 ANQGSEA. The CDR3 has 14 residues. The ends were cut back, 6 bases at V and 0 bases at J, with 14 bases in the middle. The CDR3 bases are TGCAGCGTGCTAACAGGGACGGCTAACTATGGCTACACCTTC. Protein product: CSVLTGTANYGYTF.

V usage is TRBV12-5 and J usage is TRBJ2-1; a possible D gene is TRBD2 (5 bases). The germline gives CDR1 LGHNT, CDR2 FRNRAP. The CDR3 spans 12 residues. Trimming stripped 1 base from V and 15 bases from J, with 13 bases between. The CDR3 reads CASGLAAGRRFF. Here the CDR3 DNA reads TGTGCTAGTGGTTTGGCCGCGGGTCGTCGGTTCTTC.

The CDR3 nucleotides are TGCAGCGTTGCGAACAACTCTGGGGCCAACGTCCTGACTTTC. It codes for CSVANNSGANVLTF. The chain uses TRBV29-1 and TRBJ2-6, with D uncertain. Trimming removed 4 bases at V and 0 bases at J, with 7 bases between. The V gene's germline CDR1 is SQVTM and CDR2 ANQGSEA. The CDR3 is 14 residues long. The full variable domain, in which reference TRBV29-1 and TRBJ2-6 provide the parts outside the CDR3, is SAVISQKPSRDICQRGTSLTIQCQVDSQVTMMFWYRQQPGQSLTLIATANQGSEATYESGFVIDKFPISRPNLTFSTLTVSNMSPEDSSIYLCSVANNSGANVLTFGAGSRLTVL.

In its sample, this clone was seen a few times. The rearrangement joins TRBV29-1 to TRBJ1-1; D is perhaps TRBD1 (6 bases). This CDR3 has 14 residues. Germline assignment: CDR1 SQVTM and CDR2 ANQGSEA. V lost 1 base to trimming and J lost 11 bases, with 20 bases between them. CDR3 residues: CSVEARATGLEAFF. CDR3 sequence (DNA): TGCAGCGTTGAAGCCAGGGCCACAGGGCTGGAGGCTTTCTTT.

The V and J genes are TRBV11-2 and TRBJ1-1; D is perhaps TRBD1 (5 bases). Trimming stripped 1 base from V and 0 bases from J, with 9 bases between. This CDR3 has 15 amino acids. The germline V gene encodes CDR1 SGHAT and CDR2 FQNNGV. The DNA of the CDR3 is TGTGCCAGCAGCTTAGTTCGGGGGGTGAACACTGAAGCTTTCTTT. Translating it yields CASSLVRGVNTEAFF. Variable domain in full (rest from reference TRBV11-2 and TRBJ1-1): EAGVAQSPRYKIIEKRQSVAFWCNPISGHATLYWYQQILGQGPKLLIQFQNNGVVDDSQLPKDRFSAERLKGVDSTLKIQPAKLEDSAVYLCASSLVRGVNTEAFFGQGTRLTVV.

The J gene is TRBJ1-1, the V gene TRBV29-1; D is uncertain. V gave up 4 bases and J gave up 6 bases, with 18 bases separating them. This CDR3 is 14 amino acids long. The germline CDR1 and CDR2 sequences are SQVTM and ANQGSEA. CDR3 DNA sequence: TGCAGCGTTGTCTCTCAGGCTGGTGGCGCTGAAGCTTTCTTT. Protein: CSVVSQAGGAEAFF.

The J gene is TRBJ2-5, the V gene TRBV29-1, with D unclear. The V gene lost 2 bases and the J gene lost 1 base, with 2 bases spanning the gap. The CDR3 extends over 11 amino acids. Germline V gene lookup returns CDR1 SQVTM and CDR2 ANQGSEA. CDR3 in DNA: TGCAGCGTTGAATTCCAAGAGACCCAGTACTTC. This translates into CSVEFQETQYF.

The count of this clone is one. The rearrangement joins TRBV29-1 to TRBJ1-1; D remains unclear. Germline V CDR1 and CDR2: SQVTM, ANQGSEA. The CDR3 covers 14 residues. Trimming shortened V by 2 bases and J by 1 base, and 11 bases separated the two germline ends. This chain's CDR3 is CSVERQLRNTEAFF. The CDR3 DNA is TGCAGCGTTGAACGGCAGCTGAGGAACACTGAAGCTTTCTTT.

The gene calls are TRBV19 and TRBJ2-3; D tentatively fits TRBD1 or TRBD2 (5 bases each). CDR3 length equals 15 residues. Trimming took off 1 base at V and 4 bases at J, with 12 bases between the two ends. Looked up from germline, CDR1 is LNHDA and CDR2 is SQIVND (reference sequence). CDR3 sequence reads: CASSIAEGMADTQYF. CDR3 sequence (DNA): TGTGCCAGTAGTATAGCTGAGGGGATGGCAGATACGCAGTATTTT.

This chain joins TRBV30 and TRBJ2-1; 8 bases are shared with TRBD2. The V and J ends lost 3 bases and 0 bases, in that order; junction bases with no gene match: 4. This CDR3 is built from 15 residues. Germline-derived CDR1 and CDR2 are GTSNPN and SVGIG (reference sequence). This CDR3 reads CAWSPGTSSYNEQFF. CDR3 in DNA: TGTGCCTGGAGCCCTGGGACTAGCTCCTACAATGAGCAGTTCTTC.

This sequence joins TRBV19 and TRBJ2-1, with 7 bases lining up with TRBD1. This CDR3 comprises 16 residues. With V trimmed by 4 bases and J by 2 bases, 8 bases remained unmatched. Germline loops: CDR1 LNHDA, CDR2 SQIVND (reference sequence). This CDR3 is CASSTGLGQTYNEQFF. For the CDR3, the DNA is TGTGCCAGTAGTACAGGATTGGGACAGACCTACAATGAGCAGTTCTTC.

This clone was found once. The chain uses TRBV10-2 and TRBJ1-4; unclear D gene. V was shortened by 2 bases and J by 6 bases, with 16 bases between the two germline ends. Germline CDR1 and CDR2: WSHSY and SAAADI. The CDR3 sequence is 16 residues long. CDR3 region: CASSEPSVPPDEKLFF. In DNA form, the CDR3 reads TGCGCCAGCAGTGAGCCGTCGGTACCACCAGATGAAAAACTGTTTTTT.

This sequence joins TRBV28 and TRBJ2-3; no firm D call. The ends were cut back, 4 bases at V and 0 bases at J, with 14 bases in the middle. This CDR3 has 16 amino acids. CDR1 is MDHEN and CDR2 is SYDVKM in the germline V gene. In DNA form, the CDR3 reads TGTGCCAGCAGTTCCGCCCCTCTCCCTAGCACAGATACGCAGTATTTT. Amino acids: CASSSAPLPSTDTQYF.

V gene TRBV19 combines with J gene TRBJ1-3; 7 nucleotides line up with TRBD1. The CDR3 sequence is 15 residues long. Germline V gives CDR1 LNHDA, CDR2 SQIVND (reference sequence). With V trimmed by 3 bases and J by 1 base, 3 bases remained unmatched. The CDR3, as DNA: TGTGCCAGTAGTATCGGACAGGAATCTGGAAACACCATATATTTT. It is translated as CASSIGQESGNTIYF. Filled out from reference TRBV19 and TRBJ1-3, the complete variable domain reads DGGITQSPKYLFRKEGQNVTLSCEQNLNHDAMYWYRQDPGQGLRLIYYSQIVNDFQKGDIAEGYSVSREKKESFPLTVTSAQKNPTAFYLCASSIGQESGNTIYFGEGSWLTVV.

The rearrangement joins TRBV7-2 to TRBJ1-2; D perhaps matches TRBD1 (6 bases). The CDR3 consists of 15 residues. Trimming took 5 bases from V and 7 from J, leaving 20 bases between them. Germline assignment: CDR1 SGHTA and CDR2 FQGNSA. The CDR3 nucleotides are TGTGCCAGCAGCCCACTCCCGTCGCGAGGGGGTGGCTACACCTTC. It encodes CASSPLPSRGGGYTF.

The chain employs TRBV7-2 and TRBJ1-2; D is unclear. The germline V and J ends were trimmed by 1 base and 4 bases, with 7 bases remaining between them. The CDR3 spans 13 residues. Germline V lookup: CDR1 SGHTA, CDR2 FQGNSA. DNA for the CDR3: TGTGCCAGCAGCTTAGTACAGTTCTATGGCTACACCTTC. Its translation is CASSLVQFYGYTF.

This clone was counted between two and nine times. The chain combines TRBV5-6 with TRBJ1-1; 8 bases match TRBD1. The CDR3 is 18 amino acids. Germline V gene lookup returns CDR1 SGHDT and CDR2 YYEEEE. J gave up 3 bases and V 3 bases, and 16 bases lay outside the gene matches. The CDR3 loop reads CASSSPDRVDRADTEAFF. DNA for the CDR3: TGTGCCAGCAGCTCCCCGGACAGGGTAGATCGGGCGGACACTGAAGCTTTCTTT.

This clone was counted only a few times. V gene TRBV7-6 combines with J gene TRBJ1-5; a possible D gene is TRBD1 (5 bases). CDR1 SGHVS and CDR2 FNYEAQ come from the germline V gene. V gave up 6 bases and J gave up 2 bases, with 11 bases separating them. CDR3 length: 14 amino acids. DNA for the CDR3: TGTGCCAGCAGTCATTTAGGGGGCAATCAGCCCCAGCATTTT. Its protein is CASSHLGGNQPQHF.

This clone was recorded only once. This chain joins TRBV5-4 and TRBJ1-4; D gene ambiguous. Germline V CDR1 and CDR2: SGHNT, YYREEE (reference sequence). Deletions cut 0 bases from V and 7 bases from J, with 13 bases between. This CDR3 has 15 residues. CDR3 amino acids: CASSLGNGFSEKLFF. CDR3 DNA sequence: TGTGCCAGCAGCTTGGGGAACGGGTTTTCTGAAAAACTGTTTTTT.

This sequence joins TRBV7-7 and TRBJ2-1; D may be TRBD1 or TRBD2 (5 bases each). The CDR3 has 16 amino acids. Looked up from germline, CDR1 is SSHAT and CDR2 is FNYEAQ (reference sequence). V gave up 4 bases and J gave up 6 bases, with 19 bases separating them. The CDR3 nucleotides are TGTGCCAGCAGCTCGCGAACGGGGACCATGGGCAATGAGCAGTTCTTC. Its translation: CASSSRTGTMGNEQFF.

This clone has more than one count but fewer than ten. The rearrangement uses TRBV7-9 and TRBJ1-5; the D is unclear. Trimming cost V 1 base and J 0 bases, with 4 bases left between them. This CDR3 comprises 14 residues. Germline loops: CDR1 SEHNR, CDR2 FQNEAQ (reference sequence). As DNA, the CDR3 is TGTGCCAGCAGCTTAGGAGATAGCAATCAGCCCCAGCATTTT. This codes for CASSLGDSNQPQHF.

The table lists this clone with a few counts. The rearrangement links TRBV14 to TRBJ2-5; no clear D gene. Germline CDR1 and CDR2: SGHDN and FVKESK. Trimming took 3 bases from V and 8 from J, leaving 7 bases between them. The CDR3 has 11 amino acids. The DNA for the CDR3 is TGTGCCAGCAGCCAGGGTTCAACCCAGTACTTC. It is translated as CASSQGSTQYF.

The genes are TRBV19 and TRBJ2-2; D uncertain. V was clipped by 5 bases and J by 6 bases, with 10 bases between them. CDR3 length: 13 amino acids. CDR1 LNHDA and CDR2 SQIVND come from the germline V gene (reference sequence). CDR3 DNA sequence: TGTGCCAGTAGTGTCGGGTCTGCCGGGGAGCTGTTTTTT. It specifies CASSVGSAGELFF.

This clone was seen a few times. This chain uses TRBV5-6 with TRBJ1-4; a weak D match, TRBD1 (6 bases). Germline-derived CDR1 and CDR2 are SGHDT and YYEEEE. This CDR3 contains 17 residues. The germline V and J ends were trimmed by 1 base and 0 bases, with 13 bases remaining between them. The CDR3 spells CASSLRQGHSTNEKLFF. CDR3 bases: TGTGCCAGCAGCTTGAGGCAGGGGCACTCAACTAATGAAAAACTGTTTTTT.

V and J are TRBV7-9 and TRBJ2-3; D gene ambiguous. This CDR3 contains 10 residues. Germline loops: CDR1 SEHNR, CDR2 FQNEAQ (reference sequence). The V and J ends lost 5 bases and 10 bases respectively, with 7 bases between them. CDR3 in DNA: TGTGCCAGCAGCCCATTTGCGCAGTATTTT. Encoded protein: CASSPFAQYF. Looking up the rest from reference TRBV7-9 and TRBJ2-3 gives the full variable domain: DTGVSQNPRHKITKRGQNVTFRCDPISEHNRLYWYRQTLGQGPEFLTYFQNEAQLEKSRLLSDRFSAERPKGSFSTLEIQRTEQGDSAMYLCASSPFAQYFGPGTRLTVL.

This clone turned up a few times. J is TRBJ2-5 and V is TRBV7-2; the match to TRBD1 covers 9 bases. The CDR3 spans 15 residues. The junction had 7 bases not matched to a gene; V was cut back by 3 bases and J by 5 bases. The germline V gene encodes CDR1 SGHTA and CDR2 FQGNSA. CDR3 sequence reads: CASSFAGTGRETQYF. CDR3 sequence (DNA): TGTGCCAGCAGCTTTGCCGGGACAGGGAGGGAGACCCAGTACTTC.

This clone was observed a handful of times. The DNA for the CDR3 is TGTGCCAGCAGCAACGGACTAGCGGGGGGTCAAGAGACCCAGTACTTC. It codes for CASSNGLAGGQETQYF. The chain uses TRBV2 and TRBJ2-5, with TRBD2 identical over 14 bases. CDR1 and CDR2 (germline): SNHLY, FYNNEI. The CDR3 consists of 16 residues. V was clipped by 6 bases and J by 2 bases; unmatched bases: 5. The full variable domain, rest sourced from reference TRBV2 and TRBJ2-5, is EPEVTQTPSHQVTQMGQEVILRCVPISNHLYFYWYRQILGQKVEFLVSFYNNEISEKSEIFDDQFSVERPDGSNFTLKIRSTKLEDSAMYFCASSNGLAGGQETQYFGPGTRLLVL.

This clone occurred a few times. The chain has TRBV10-1 and TRBJ1-1; unclear D gene. Trimming stripped 6 bases from V and 1 base from J, with 6 bases between. Germline CDR1 and CDR2: WNHNN and SYGVQD (reference sequence). There are 12 residues in the CDR3. The CDR3 bases are TGCGCCAGCAGGGGTTCGAACACTGAAGCTTTCTTT. Amino acid sequence: CASRGSNTEAFF.